The 32 T cell receptor beta chains listed next were all sequenced from one sample in a study of human T cells and chemical hapten exposure. MiXCR was run by TCRdb on the RACE reads, yielding one entry per CDR3 protein. This table holds over 35,000 distinct CDR3 sequences, over 9.5% found once. The sample's time point: pre-sensitization, week 0. Treatment denoted: therapeutic diphenylcyclopropenone sensitization with weekly scalp DPC. Sequencing used whole blood, obtained in connection with sensitization to the hapten diphenylcyclopropenone (DPC). The receptor source for this set is a man aged 25-45 years with alopecia areata. Some clones in this sample may be carry-over from other donors' samples.

The chain joins TRBV7-9 to TRBJ1-4; D is uncertain. V lost 3 bases to trimming and J lost 8 bases, with 10 bases between them. The germline V gene encodes CDR1 SEHNR and CDR2 FQNEAQ (reference sequence). The CDR3 has 13 residues. The CDR3 sequence is CASSFTVGEKLFF. DNA of the CDR3: TGTGCCAGCAGCTTTACTGTAGGGGAAAAACTGTTTTTT.

The table lists this clonotype with a few counts. CDR3 sequence (DNA): TGTGCCAGCTCACGGAACAACTTGGGGCATGAAAAACTGTTTTTT. This encodes CASSRNNLGHEKLFF. V and J are TRBV18 and TRBJ1-4; TRBD1 might be the D (5 bases). Germline CDR1 is KGHSH and CDR2 is LQKENI. The CDR3 loop spans 15 amino acids. V dropped 4 bases and J dropped 6 bases, with 15 bases sitting between them.

This clonotype was seen at least ten times. J is TRBJ1-2 and V is TRBV18; D is ambiguous. V was pared by 3 bases and J by 9 bases, with 11 bases between. The germline CDR1 and CDR2 sequences are KGHSH and LQKENI. The CDR3 length is 12 residues. CDR3 residues: CASSPESLSYTF. Here the CDR3 DNA reads TGTGCCAGCTCACCGGAGTCCCTTAGCTACACCTTC.

V usage is TRBV19 and J usage is TRBJ2-1; 8 bases line up with TRBD2. After removal of 4 bases from V and 4 bases from J, the junction contained 9 bases not matched to a gene. This CDR3 spans 16 amino acids. CDR1 and CDR2 (germline): LNHDA, SQIVND (reference sequence). The DNA of the CDR3 is TGTGCCAGTAGTAGCCCCGGGGGGGCCTCATACAATGAGCAGTTCTTC. Translation: CASSSPGGASYNEQFF.

The CDR3 nucleotides read TGTGCCAGCATCCCTAGCGGAGCTTCCTCCTACGAGCAGTACTTC. Amino acid sequence: CASIPSGASSYEQYF. The rearrangement uses TRBV12-3 or TRBV12-4 and TRBJ2-7; 7 nucleotides align to TRBD2. The V segment lost 7 bases and the J segment 0 bases; nucleotides outside the gene matches: 9. CDR3 length: 15 residues.

The table lists this clonotype with many counts. The chain uses TRBV6-4 and TRBJ2-3; 8 nucleotides agree with TRBD2. CDR1 MRHNA and CDR2 SNTAGT come from the germline V gene. The CDR3 sequence is 13 residues long. V shed 5 bases, J shed 5 bases, and the junction held 3 bases outside the gene matches. DNA of the CDR3: TGTGCCAGCAGTTTCCGGGAGGGAGATACGCAGTATTTT. It yields the protein CASSFREGDTQYF.

Many counts were recorded for this clonotype. The genes are TRBV11-2 and TRBJ2-1, with D possibly called TRBD1 or TRBD2 (5 bases each). The V end lost 0 bases, the J end lost 9 bases, and 9 bases lay between the germline ends. Per germline, CDR1 SGHAT and CDR2 FQNNGV. This CDR3 comprises 13 residues. The CDR3, as DNA: TGTGCCAGCAGCTTAGAACGGGGCGGTGAGCAGTTCTTC. This sequence encodes CASSLERGGEQFF.

The CDR3 region has the DNA TGCAGCGTTTCGACAGGTCTAGATACGCAGTATTTT. This sequence encodes CSVSTGLDTQYF. The chain has TRBV29-1 and TRBJ2-3, with D perhaps TRBD1 (6 bases). The germline gives CDR1 SQVTM, CDR2 ANQGSEA. The CDR3 totals 12 residues. V was clipped by 5 bases and J by 5 bases, with 11 bases between them.

The rearrangement links TRBV10-3 to TRBJ1-2; 10 nucleotides match TRBD1. The CDR3 totals 14 residues. Germline V lookup: CDR1 ENHRY, CDR2 SYGVKD. V gave up 4 bases and J gave up 5 bases; unmatched junction bases: 4. The CDR3 spells CAISAGDRGYGYTF. CDR3 sequence (DNA): TGTGCCATCAGTGCCGGGGACAGGGGATATGGCTACACCTTC.

This clonotype has more than one count but fewer than ten. V is TRBV20-1 and J is TRBJ2-7; D gene unclear. Per germline, CDR1 DFQATT and CDR2 SNEGSKA (reference sequence). Trimming shortened V by 3 bases and J by 0 bases, and 15 bases separated the two germline ends. The CDR3 length is 15 residues. The CDR3 reads CSASGPNLGSYEQYF. The CDR3 coding sequence is TGCAGTGCTAGCGGGCCGAACCTTGGCTCCTACGAGCAGTACTTC.

The chain has TRBV7-9 and TRBJ1-3; maybe TRBD1 (6 bases). The CDR3 has 15 residues. CDR1 is SEHNR, CDR2 FQNEAQ, per germline (reference sequence). V lost 1 base to trimming and J lost 2 bases, with 9 bases between them. The CDR3 sequence is CASSLGTVAGNTIYF. The CDR3 coding sequence is TGTGCCAGCAGCTTAGGGACAGTCGCTGGAAACACCATATATTTT. Complete variable domain (other parts from reference TRBV7-9 and TRBJ1-3): DTGVSQNPRHKITKRGQNVTFRCDPISEHNRLYWYRQTLGQGPEFLTYFQNEAQLEKSRLLSDRFSAERPKGSFSTLEIQRTEQGDSAMYLCASSLGTVAGNTIYFGEGSWLTVV.

This chain joins TRBV5-1 and TRBJ2-5; maybe TRBD2 (5 bases). The CDR3 extends over 15 amino acids. Trimming removed 5 bases at V and 0 bases at J, with 14 bases between. CDR1 SGHRS and CDR2 YFSETQ come from the germline V gene. The DNA of the CDR3 is TGCGCCAGCAGTCGGGGTGTAGGGTACCAAGAGACCCAGTACTTC. It translates to CASSRGVGYQETQYF.

The sample holds many counts of this clonotype. The chain carries TRBV2 and TRBJ1-1, with D possibly matching TRBD1 (5 bases). CDR1 SNHLY and CDR2 FYNNEI come from the germline V gene. Trimming took off 6 bases at V and 1 base at J, with 21 bases between the two ends. CDR3 length: 17 amino acids. CDR3 sequence (DNA): TGTGCCAGCAGCGGCGCCTTGATCGGGGGTCGGAACACTGAAGCTTTCTTT. Amino acid sequence: CASSGALIGGRNTEAFF.

This clonotype was detected ten times or more. The V gene is TRBV19, the J gene TRBJ2-3; 7 nucleotides line up with TRBD1. CDR3 size: 12 residues. Looked up from germline, CDR1 is LNHDA and CDR2 is SQIVND (reference sequence). The ends lost 5 bases at V and 8 bases at J; junction bases unmatched: 4. CDR3 sequence (DNA): TGTGCCAGTAGTGAGGGGGCACGTACGCAGTATTTT. It yields the protein CASSEGARTQYF.

This clonotype was counted ten times or more. The chain is built from TRBV12-5 and TRBJ2-4, with TRBD1 matching over 7 bases. V lost 6 bases to trimming and J lost 8 bases; unmatched junction nucleotides: 16. Germline loops: CDR1 LGHNT, CDR2 FRNRAP. This CDR3 has 16 amino acids. The CDR3: CASGTHRGGLPDIQYF. CDR3 nucleotide sequence: TGTGCTAGTGGCACCCACAGGGGTGGACTCCCTGACATTCAGTACTTC.

This clonotype was observed many times. The chain is built from TRBV7-9 and TRBJ2-5; D is ambiguous. Deletions cut 5 bases from V and 6 bases from J, with 19 bases between. The CDR3 extends over 15 amino acids. Germline assignment: CDR1 SEHNR and CDR2 FQNEAQ (reference sequence). The DNA of the CDR3 is TGTGCCAGCAGCCCTTCATCGGTATCCGGCCAGACCCAGTACTTC. It is translated as CASSPSSVSGQTQYF.

In this sample, this clonotype turned up many times. The gene calls are TRBV9 and TRBJ2-5, with D possibly matching TRBD2 (5 bases). The germline V and J ends were trimmed by 0 bases and 5 bases, with 8 bases remaining between them. Germline lookup yields CDR1 SGDLS and CDR2 YYNGEE. The CDR3 sequence is 13 residues long. The CDR3: CASSVGGMETQYF. The CDR3 nucleotides read TGTGCCAGCAGCGTAGGAGGGATGGAGACCCAGTACTTC. Full variable domain (rest looked up from reference TRBV9 and TRBJ2-5): DSGVTQTPKHLITATGQRVTLRCSPRSGDLSVYWYQQSLDQGLQFLIQYYNGEERAKGNILERFSAQQFPDLHSELNLSSLELGDSALYFCASSVGGMETQYFGPGTRLLVL.

This clonotype was seen many times. The CDR3 loop reads CASSKTDLEAFF. Here the CDR3 DNA reads TGTGCCAGCTCAAAGACAGACCTTGAAGCTTTCTTT. This sequence joins TRBV18 and TRBJ1-1; maybe TRBD1 (5 bases). This CDR3 is 12 amino acids long. Germline CDR1 and CDR2: KGHSH and LQKENI. V shed 5 bases and J shed 7 bases, with 11 bases lying between them.

This clonotype was counted between two and nine times. The rearrangement joins TRBV7-2 to TRBJ1-3; D ambiguous. Germline CDR1 is SGHTA and CDR2 is FQGNSA. CDR3 length equals 17 residues. Trimming left V 4 bases short and J 4 bases short, with 20 bases between. The CDR3 is CASSSVLGPYSGNTIYF. CDR3 in DNA: TGTGCCAGCAGCTCAGTCCTAGGGCCGTATTCCGGAAACACCATATATTTT.

The CDR3, as DNA: TGTGCCAGCAGCGCGACGAATGAGCAGTTCTTC. This encodes CASSATNEQFF. V usage is TRBV3-1 and J usage is TRBJ2-1; the D is unclear. The V gene's germline CDR1 is LGHDT and CDR2 YNNKEL (reference sequence). Trimming stripped 5 bases from V and 7 bases from J, with 6 bases between. The CDR3 sequence is 11 residues long.

The sample holds many counts of this clonotype. The chain recombines TRBV19 with TRBJ1-2; D uncertain. V lost 3 bases, J lost 4 bases, and 9 bases lay in between. Germline CDR1 and CDR2: LNHDA and SQIVND (reference sequence). This CDR3 has 13 residues. The CDR3 spells CASSIGTRYGYTF. In DNA, the CDR3 is TGTGCCAGTAGTATTGGCACACGCTATGGCTACACCTTC.

This clonotype was counted ten times or more. The V gene is TRBV11-3, the J gene TRBJ2-1; 14 nucleotides align to TRBD2. Germline V gives CDR1 SGHNT, CDR2 YENEEA. The CDR3 length is 20 residues. With 5 bases clipped from V and 5 bases from J, the junction kept 17 bases outside the gene matches. DNA for the CDR3: TGTGCCAGCAGCCGAACCCCAGGACTAGCGGGAGGCCGGGTGAACAATGAGCAGTTCTTC. It encodes CASSRTPGLAGGRVNNEQFF.

Comments on this clonotype: A read error may explain this, as a much larger clone is one base away. The rearrangement joins TRBV12-3 or TRBV12-4 to TRBJ2-3; 7 bases agree with TRBD1. The V segment lost 6 bases and the J segment 11 bases; nucleotides outside the gene matches: 14. The CDR3 covers 14 residues. The CDR3 coding sequence is TGTGCCAGCAGCTTTCGCCACTCGGGACAGAAGCAGTATTTT. Amino acids: CASSFRHSGQKQYF.

Many counts were recorded for this clonotype. The chain recombines TRBV18 with TRBJ2-6; TRBD1 is a possible D gene (5 bases). V shed 5 bases and J shed 2 bases, with 13 bases lying between them. The CDR3 runs to 16 residues. Germline V CDR1 and CDR2: KGHSH, LQKENI. CDR3: CASSSLGAAGANVLTF. CDR3 coding DNA: TGTGCCAGCTCAAGTCTAGGGGCGGCTGGGGCCAACGTCCTGACTTTC.

The sample holds a few counts of this clonotype. This rearrangement joins TRBV6-1 to TRBJ2-7; D is ambiguous. Germline V gene data show CDR1 as MNHNS and CDR2 as SASEGT. The V and J ends lost 0 bases and 3 bases respectively, with 12 bases between them. The CDR3 length is 15 residues. The CDR3 DNA follows: TGTGCCAGCAGTGAAGCCCTGGGGTTACTCTACGAGCAGTACTTC. Translated: CASSEALGLLYEQYF.

The chain links TRBV29-1 to TRBJ2-3; D may be TRBD1 or TRBD2 (5 bases each). Germline loops: CDR1 SQVTM, CDR2 ANQGSEA. This CDR3 has 10 residues. Trimming stripped 6 bases from V and 10 bases from J, with 11 bases between. CDR3 DNA sequence: TGCAGCGTGGGGACCGAGGCGCAGTATTTT. Amino acids: CSVGTEAQYF.

This clonotype was counted ten times or more. V and J are TRBV19 and TRBJ2-5; D not resolved. V was pared by 1 base and J by 4 bases, with 13 bases between. The CDR3 has 15 residues. Looked up from germline, CDR1 is LNHDA and CDR2 is SQIVND (reference sequence). In DNA, the CDR3 is TGTGCCAGTAGTATAGCCAACCACCCCAGAGAGACCCAGTACTTC. The encoded protein is CASSIANHPRETQYF.

This clonotype was counted ten times or more. The V call is TRBV2, the J call TRBJ1-5; no firm D call. CDR1 SNHLY and CDR2 FYNNEI come from the germline V gene. Trimming cost V 8 bases and J 7 bases, with 12 bases left between them. This CDR3 spans 12 amino acids. The CDR3, as DNA: TGTGCCAGCCCACGGGGTAAGCAGCCCCAGCATTTT. This translates into CASPRGKQPQHF.

This clonotype was counted many times. This chain links TRBV4-1 with TRBJ1-3; D perhaps matches TRBD1 (6 bases). Trimming removed 6 bases at V and 0 bases at J, with 15 bases between. The CDR3 consists of 16 residues. Germline V gene sequence: CDR1 MGHRA, CDR2 YSYEKL. The CDR3 is CASSLGAGHSGNTIYF. CDR3 bases: TGCGCCAGCAGTTTGGGGGCAGGACACTCTGGAAACACCATATATTTT.

This clonotype has ten or more counts. V is TRBV29-1 and J is TRBJ2-5, with D perhaps matching TRBD1 (5 bases). Trimming stripped 3 bases from V and 4 bases from J, with 12 bases between. CDR1 is SQVTM and CDR2 is ANQGSEA in the germline V gene. The CDR3 is 13 residues long. The DNA for the CDR3 is TGCAGCGTTGAGACAGCCCGGAGAGAGACCCAGTACTTC. Its translation: CSVETARRETQYF.

This clonotype showed up just a few times. The chain couples TRBV9 to TRBJ1-3, with no clear D. The CDR3 runs to 14 residues. Germline CDR1 SGDLS, CDR2 YYNGEE. V was pared by 3 bases and J by 5 bases, with 12 bases between. CDR3 amino acids: CASSAEADRNTIYF. The CDR3, as DNA: TGTGCCAGCAGCGCAGAGGCAGACCGAAACACCATATATTTT.

A note on this clonotype: This could be a read error, since a much larger clone is one nucleotide away. The chain employs TRBV7-6 and TRBJ2-1; D assignment may be TRBD1 or TRBD2 (6 bases each). CDR1 is SGHVS, CDR2 FNYEAQ, per germline. The CDR3 contains 15 residues. The CDR3 protein is CASSDVQGGRNEHFF. The CDR3 coding sequence is TGTGCCAGCAGCGATGTACAGGGAGGAAGGAATGAGCACTTCTTC.